One and the same sample provided the 10 T cell receptor beta chains below, sequenced in a study of blood T cell repertoires in COVID-19. Only in-frame clones appear in the TCRdb table, and some are missing; sequencing was by immunoSEQ multiplex PCR. The profile shows about 230,000 clones, roughly 85% of them singletons. The sample comprised peripheral blood. These receptors were taken from a man between 45 and 60 years old with COVID-19, enrolled during active disease.

This chain joins TRBV5-4 and TRBJ2-1; D is uncertain. The germline gives CDR1 SGHNT, CDR2 YYREEE (reference sequence). The CDR3 is made up of 13 amino acids. Trimming removed 3 bases at V and 5 bases at J, with 9 bases between. The CDR3 loop reads CASSSNSNNEQFF. CDR3 nucleotide sequence: TGTGCCAGCAGCTCTAACTCAAACAATGAGCAGTTCTTC.

The V and J genes are TRBV29-1 and TRBJ2-4, with D possibly TRBD1 on 6 matching bases. Trimming cost V 6 bases and J 8 bases, with 11 bases left between them. The CDR3 sequence is 11 residues long. CDR1 is SQVTM, CDR2 ANQGSEA, per germline. In DNA, the CDR3 is TGCAGCGTAGGACCAGGGGACATTCAGTACTTC. It specifies CSVGPGDIQYF.

V is TRBV25-1 and J is TRBJ2-7; 8 bases are a match to TRBD1. CDR3 length: 16 amino acids. V lost 1 base, J lost 5 bases, and 10 bases stayed unmatched. Germline loops: CDR1 MGHDK, CDR2 SYGVNS. The DNA for the CDR3 is TGTGCCAGCAGTGAATGGACGGGGCAGGGGGCCCACGAGCAGTACTTC. Protein product: CASSEWTGQGAHEQYF.

The V and J genes are TRBV2 and TRBJ2-1; possibly TRBD1 for D (7 bases). Germline V gene lookup returns CDR1 SNHLY and CDR2 FYNNEI. Trimming took off 2 bases at V and 9 bases at J, with 20 bases between the two ends. The length of the CDR3 is 16 residues. In nucleotides, the CDR3 is TGTGCCAGCAGTGAATGGGGGGTGACAGGGCAAGGTGAGCAGTTCTTC. This translates into CASSEWGVTGQGEQFF.

The chain carries TRBV28 and TRBJ2-2, with D possibly TRBD1 on 5 matching bases. Germline loops: CDR1 MDHEN, CDR2 SYDVKM. CDR3 length: 13 amino acids. Trimming shortened V by 8 bases and J by 5 bases, and 12 bases separated the two germline ends. The CDR3 spells CASGQGWTGELFF. The CDR3 DNA reads TGTGCCAGCGGGCAGGGTTGGACCGGGGAGCTGTTTTTT.

The rearrangement uses TRBV30 and TRBJ1-1; D might be TRBD1 (5 bases). Trimming pared 0 bases from V and 4 bases from J, leaving 12 bases between. CDR1 is GTSNPN and CDR2 is SVGIG in the germline V gene (reference sequence). CDR3 size: 14 residues. CDR3 nucleotide sequence: TGTGCCTGGAGTGTAGGATCAGGGTTCACTGAAGCTTTCTTT. It is translated as CAWSVGSGFTEAFF.

The chain employs TRBV19 and TRBJ1-5; TRBD1 agrees at 8 bases. The CDR3 loop spans 17 amino acids. Unmatched junction bases numbered 12, after V lost 7 bases and J lost 1 base. Germline V gene lookup returns CDR1 LNHDA and CDR2 SQIVND (reference sequence). CDR3 sequence: CASIKQGGMMSNQPQHF. The CDR3 DNA reads as TGTGCCAGTATCAAACAGGGGGGGATGATGAGCAATCAGCCCCAGCATTTT.

This clone was recorded a few times. The CDR3 coding sequence is TGTGCCAGCAGTTTCACAGGGGGCGCAGACATTCAGTACTTC. Its protein product is CASSFTGGADIQYF. This chain connects TRBV6-5 to TRBJ2-4; 9 bases map to TRBD1. The V gene's germline CDR1 is MNHEY and CDR2 SVGAGI. The CDR3 has 14 amino acids. V was pared by 4 bases and J by 8 bases, with 6 bases of the junction left unmatched.

The V and J genes are TRBV5-4 and TRBJ2-7, with a possible D match to TRBD1 (6 bases). Germline-derived CDR1 and CDR2 are SGHNT and YYREEE (reference sequence). V lost 0 bases to trimming and J lost 7 bases, with 23 bases between them. The CDR3 has 17 residues. The CDR3 sequence is CASSLDAQGGRSGEQYF. Written as DNA, the CDR3 is TGTGCCAGCAGCTTGGACGCACAGGGTGGGAGATCTGGGGAGCAGTACTTC.

This clone came up once. The chain joins TRBV9 to TRBJ2-3; 8 bases line up with TRBD2. From germline, CDR1 is SGDLS and CDR2 YYNGEE. The CDR3 contains 16 residues. V trimming: 3 bases; J trimming: 7 bases; junction bases outside the gene matches: 13. The CDR3 nucleotides read TGTGCCAGCAGCGCGCCTCCGGGGGGGTCCTTTTATACGCAGTATTTT. Its translation is CASSAPPGGSFYTQYF.